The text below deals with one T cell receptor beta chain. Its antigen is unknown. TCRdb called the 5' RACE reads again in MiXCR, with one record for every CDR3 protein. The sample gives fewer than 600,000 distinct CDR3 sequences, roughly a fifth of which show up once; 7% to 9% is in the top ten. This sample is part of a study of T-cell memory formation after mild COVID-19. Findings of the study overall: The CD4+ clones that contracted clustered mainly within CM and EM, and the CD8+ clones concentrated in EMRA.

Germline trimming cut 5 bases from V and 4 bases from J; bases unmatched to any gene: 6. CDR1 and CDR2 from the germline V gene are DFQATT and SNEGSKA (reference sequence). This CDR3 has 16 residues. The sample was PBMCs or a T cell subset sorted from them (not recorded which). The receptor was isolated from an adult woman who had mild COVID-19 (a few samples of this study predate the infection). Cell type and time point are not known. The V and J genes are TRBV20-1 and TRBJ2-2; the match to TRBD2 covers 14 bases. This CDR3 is CSALPTSGGGTGELFF. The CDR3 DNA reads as TGCAGTGCTCTTCCGACTAGCGGGGGGGGCACCGGGGAGCTGTTTTTT.